This entry lists 5 T cell receptor beta chains sequenced from one sample in a study of cytomegalovirus exposure and HLA in healthy donors. Profiling relied on immunoSEQ multiplex PCR, and the TCRdb table lists in-frame clones only, not all of them. The table lists tens of thousands of clones, approximately 91% of them singletons. Input material: PBMCs. Every receptor here comes from a young man in good health and CMV-seronegative.

The rearrangement uses TRBV9 and TRBJ1-2; possibly TRBD1 for D (5 bases). The CDR3 runs to 15 residues. Germline CDR1 and CDR2: SGDLS and YYNGEE. V lost 0 bases to trimming and J lost 7 bases, with 16 bases between them. Here the CDR3 DNA reads TGTGCCAGCAGCGTAGATCGGGGGTGGTCCGGTGGCTACACCTTC. Its translation is CASSVDRGWSGGYTF.

The CDR3 nucleotides read TGTGCCAGCAGTGAAGGGACTAGCAGTGAGCAGTTCTTC. This gives the protein CASSEGTSSEQFF. This chain joins TRBV6-4 and TRBJ2-1, with 9 bases lining up with TRBD2. The V segment lost 3 bases and the J segment 9 bases; nucleotides outside the gene matches: 3. Germline lookup yields CDR1 MRHNA and CDR2 SNTAGT. The CDR3 is 13 residues long.

The chain joins TRBV7-2 to TRBJ1-2, with D perhaps TRBD1 (6 bases). Trimming stripped 2 bases from V and 4 bases from J, with 8 bases between. The CDR3 is 13 residues long. Germline assignment: CDR1 SGHTA and CDR2 FQGNSA. The CDR3 DNA sequence: TGTGCCAGCAGCTTACAGGGGCTCTATGGCTACACCTTC. It encodes CASSLQGLYGYTF.

The CDR3 region is CSVAPVGGSSYNEQFF. The CDR3 DNA reads TGCAGCGTTGCGCCCGTTGGAGGGTCCTCCTACAATGAGCAGTTCTTC. The chain carries TRBV29-1 and TRBJ2-1; the D gene is possibly TRBD2 (6 bases). The V gene lost 4 bases and the J gene lost 0 bases, with 16 bases spanning the gap. There are 16 residues in the CDR3. Germline-derived CDR1 and CDR2 are SQVTM and ANQGSEA.

The chain recombines TRBV11-2 with TRBJ2-7; 7 bases match TRBD1. The V gene end was trimmed by 5 bases and the J gene end by 0 bases; junction bases not matched to a gene: 13. The germline gives CDR1 SGHAT, CDR2 FQNNGV. This CDR3 comprises 17 residues. The CDR3 coding sequence is TGTGCCAGCAGCGTCATTAGCCTGGACAGGTCCTCCTACGAGCAGTACTTC. Translating it yields CASSVISLDRSSYEQYF.